This T cell receptor beta chain derives from a study of cytomegalovirus exposure and HLA in healthy donors (dated by TCRdb to 2016 to 2017). Study-wide context: The 550 to 750 repertoires of the first cohort and the roughly 120 validation repertoires were produced on the same platform, according to a later analysis. The study aimed to test whether signatures of past pathogen exposure could be identified by cataloging public T cell receptors. A separate validation cohort of 100 to 150 different subjects was used in addition to the 666-subject first cohort. High-throughput TCR immunosequencing, statistical association of individual TCRs with disease status, and machine learning were combined to predict cytomegalovirus infection status. The paper as a whole reports these results and caveats: According to the authors, the approach could potentially be generalized to other disease states and immunological phenotypes. A later analysis found that TCRs clustered in the first cohort also tended to co-occur in the 130 or so validation repertoires, with more than 90% of cluster scores above 0. The classifier was reported to diagnose cytomegalovirus status with high specificity and sensitivity in both the original and validation cohorts. In the study, approximately 160 TCR beta chains were listed as associated with cytomegalovirus. The validation cohort had no HLA typing available for a later analysis, so co-occurrence within that cohort was assessed over all 130 or so repertoires. A few of the identified cytomegalovirus-associated TCR beta chains were confirmed in vitro to be specific for cytomegalovirus antigens. While some public TCRs were present in many individuals, most TCR sequences turned up only very rarely across donors.

The donors belonged to the validation cohort of around 110 subjects, which was separate from the approximately 610-subject first cohort. Library preparation used the immunoSEQ multiplex PCR assay. Processing in the source paper ran as follows. To diagnose cytomegalovirus status from the catalog of TCR beta chain sequences, a statistical classification framework was built. TCRdb carries this immuneACCESS record with in-frame sequences only. Its versions omit some clonotypes, under half of them owing to an unresolved V gene in the studies checked, with the rest unexplained. V, J and clone size were drawn from that table, and D and trimming were deduced from the DNA. This sample gives tens of thousands of clones in total; around 95% of them show up just once. Roughly 6.3% of the sample lies in the top ten. There are 14 amino acids in the CDR3, from cysteine to phenylalanine inclusive. Only CDR3 DNA remains: 42 bases, in frame from the first base. From the germline V gene (reference sequence), CDR1 is LNHNV and CDR2 is YYDKDF. At the junction V is shortened by 0 bases and J by 5 bases, with 10 bases in between.

With regard to this clone: There is no known antigen for this receptor. No qualities accompany the bases; no much larger clone lies one base away.

The chain uses TRBV15 and TRBJ1-2; TRBD1 is a weak D gene call, 5 bases matching. The sequenced sample was PBMCs. This receptor was identified in a woman aged 18-29 years in good health and CMV-seropositive. The CDR3 region: CATSRDSRGYGYTF. The DNA sequence is given as TGTGCCACCAGCAGAGATAGTAGGGGTTATGGCTACACCTTC.